The TCR beta chain under discussion was sequenced for a study of blood T cell repertoires in COVID-19. Participants were aged roughly 18 to 90 years, lived in over 20 US areas, and enrolled virtually. Cohort allocation depended upon clinical history that participants reported. The study counted Cohort 3 donors as recovered given two negative PCRs, clearance, or symptom resolution. As originally analysed: Nucleated cell number was recorded as an estimate derived from reference gene primer amplification. Measured with immunoSEQ multiplex PCR; TCRdb has only the in-frame clones, and not every one. The V and J calls and clone size are taken from that table; D and trimming were inferred from the DNA. The sample lists approximately 440,000 clones; about 92% were seen once. There are 14 residues in the CDR3. The V gene lost 4 bases and the J gene lost 4 bases, with 11 bases spanning the gap. CDR1 is LGHDT, CDR2 YNNKEL, per germline (reference sequence).

The origin of this receptor is a man aged 18-30 years who had recovered from COVID-19. The sequenced sample consisted of PBMCs or T cells enriched from blood (not recorded which). The chain recombines TRBV3-1 (or the pseudogene TRBV3-2) with TRBJ2-1; perhaps TRBD2 as D (5 bases). CDR3 loop: CASSLYTRYNEQFF. CDR3 sequence (DNA): TGTGCCAGCAGCCTGTACACTAGATACAATGAGCAGTTCTTC.